This TCR beta chain was profiled in a study of OX40 agonist ivuxolimab in advanced cancers. Patients had blood sampled at baseline and again on cycle 4 day 1 and cycle 7 day 1. With respect to this clone: Its specificity is unknown.

Study-wide results and caveats: Average numbers of expanded clones were greater in CD8+ T cells than in CD4+.

Sequencing was performed with immunoSEQ multiplex PCR; in TCRdb, only in-frame clones are kept and a portion is missing. Of approximately 68,000 clones in the sample, over 80% were seen once. This material consisted of CD4+ or CD8+ T cells sorted from blood, taken in a trial of the OX40 agonist ivuxolimab. The receptor was derived from an adult with an advanced solid tumor such as melanoma, head and neck, liver or kidney cancer.

The CDR3 is CASSWGGPNTEAFF. Written as DNA, the CDR3 is TGCGCCAGCAGCTGGGGGGGGCCGAACACTGAAGCTTTCTTT. The chain is built from TRBV5-1 and TRBJ1-1, with D tentatively TRBD1 (6 bases). Germline V CDR1 and CDR2: SGHRS, YFSETQ. The V gene lost 3 bases and the J gene lost 1 base, with 10 bases spanning the gap. The CDR3 spans 14 residues.